This T cell receptor (beta chain) emerged from a study of OX40 agonist ivuxolimab in advanced cancers. Across the whole study: Dose-escalation patients' cancers were hepatocellular carcinoma, melanoma, renal cell or head and neck cancer. Overall study findings and caveats: Among some nonresponders, normalized T-cell clonal expansion was also low. There was clonal expansion of CD4+ and CD8+ blood T cells by week 6 at 0.1 to 3.0 mg/kg.

Patients were excluded for autoimmune disease history or systemic immunosuppression. As for this clone: What it binds is not known.

The CDR3 is made up of 12 amino acids. The V segment lost 2 bases and the J segment 7 bases; nucleotides outside the gene matches: 3. Germline values: CDR1 GTSNPN, CDR2 SVGIG (reference sequence). Clones were read by immunoSEQ multiplex PCR, and TCRdb kept only the in-frame ones, dropping some. The table includes just over 40,000 clones, around 84% detected once. This receptor was taken from an adult with an advanced solid tumor such as melanoma, head and neck, liver or kidney cancer. The J gene is TRBJ1-2, the V gene TRBV30; 8 bases are shared with TRBD1. Source: CD4+ or CD8+ T cells sorted from blood, taken in a trial of the OX40 agonist ivuxolimab. CDR3 in amino acids: CAWSPQGAGYTF. The CDR3 DNA follows: TGTGCCTGGAGTCCGCAGGGGGCTGGCTACACCTTC. The full variable domain, rest sourced from reference TRBV30 and TRBJ1-2, is SQTIHQWPATLVQPVGSPLSLECTVEGTSNPNLYWYRQAAGRGLQLLFYSVGIGQISSEVPQNLSASRPQDRQFILSSKKLLLSDSGFYLCAWSPQGAGYTFGSGTRLTVV.